This TCR beta chain derives from a study of CD8 T cells in ankylosing spondylitis (dated by TCRdb to the late 2010s). The study in broad terms: T cell receptor beta repertoires were profiled in healthy donors and ankylosing spondylitis patients so that disease-linked TCR variants could be found. In total, the full study cohort was made up of 108 healthy donors and 25 to 30 ankylosing spondylitis patients. Peripheral blood was sampled, and synovial fluid was also collected from ankylosing spondylitis patients.

The paper as a whole reports these results and caveats: According to the report, matched synovial fluid samples from ankylosing spondylitis patients were significantly enriched for the disease-linked clones. The disease-linked clones had a CD8+ phenotype and were found at relatively low frequencies in peripheral blood. Blood from ankylosing spondylitis patients appeared to be characterized by a TCR beta motif made up of several highly homologous amino acid variants. Some TCR beta motif variants had previously been reported in synovial fluid and blood of reactive arthritis patients, which suggested common disease-initiation mechanisms.

The sequencer was an Illumina HiSeq 2500. Quantitative 5'-RACE with molecular barcodes was the method used to prepare the TCR beta libraries. Concerning the study's data processing: To identify disease-linked TCR variants, a new computational method was used, one built on a probabilistic model of VDJ rearrangement. Starting from the raw public reads, TCRdb applied fastp trimming at Q25, assembled clones with MiXCR and retained in-frame beta chains. Here each entry gathers all rows of one CDR3 protein and keeps the most common genes and DNA. The V and J calls were determined by TCRdb, not by the authors. In all, the sample holds about 9,000 distinct CDR3 sequences, and 3% to 5% of those were seen once. Roughly 10% of the sample lies in the top ten. The CDR3 runs 15 residues from the cysteine to the phenylalanine. Just the 45-base CDR3 DNA is kept, in frame starting at base 1. The germline V gene provides CDR1 SGDLS and CDR2 YYNGEE. Trimming takes 0 bases off V and 7 bases off J; junction bases not matched to a gene: 5.

This clonotype showed up many times. Its antigen remains unidentified. Per-base quality was not reported, and no clone a single base away is much larger than it. The sequence is built from TRBV9 and TRBJ2-1, with 9 bases matching TRBD1. This sequence originates from a female donor with ankylosing spondylitis or in good health (not recorded which). The sequenced sample was blood, either unsorted or a sorted T cell fraction (not recorded which). The CDR3 reads CASSVGGTGWNEQFF. The DNA sequence is as follows: TGTGCCAGCAGCGTAGGTGGGACAGGGTGGAATGAGCAGTTCTTC. The full variable domain, with segments outside the CDR3 supplied by the reference TRBV9 and TRBJ2-1 proteins, appears as DSGVTQTPKHLITATGQRVTLRCSPRSGDLSVYWYQQSLDQGLQFLIQYYNGEERAKGNILERFSAQQFPDLHSELNLSSLELGDSALYFCASSVGGTGWNEQFFGPGTRLTVL.